This T cell receptor (beta chain) was identified in a study of monozygotic twins with inflammatory bowel disease. Study-wide findings and caveats: It was observed that concordant and discordant twins did not differ in repertoire similarity, possibly given limited power. Among IBD patients, fewer clonotypes were shared with others than among healthy twins, especially with disease activity.

Germline CDR1 and CDR2: DFQATT and SNEGSKA (reference sequence). The CDR3 loop spans 16 amino acids. Worth noting for this clonotype: Its antigen is not identified.

During cDNA synthesis, UMIs that each contained a 6-nucleotide sample barcode were added by means of template switching. TCRdb reprocessed the 5' RACE reads, keeping one entry per CDR3 protein, no DNA. In all, the sample yields fewer than 550,000 distinct CDR3 sequences. The chain recombines TRBV20-1 with TRBJ2-1. The receptor comes from a human donor with ulcerative colitis or Crohn's disease, or a healthy co-twin of an affected twin (not recorded which). Material: blood. CDR3 sequence reads: CSARELGGSNHNEQFF.